The 6 T cell receptor beta chains presented below share a single source sample, sequenced in a study of cytomegalovirus exposure and HLA in healthy donors listed by TCRdb under 2017. Library preparation employed the immunoSEQ multiplex PCR assay. For the multiplex PCR, a mixture combining 60 forward primers for TCR Vbeta segments and 13 reverse primers for TCR Jbeta segments was used. Not all clones reach the TCRdb copy of this immuneACCESS table, which keeps in-frame sequences only. Checked studies attribute under half of the gap to unresolved V genes and leave the rest unexplained. This sample has about 190,000 clones in its table, and roughly 80% of those were observed once. Of the sample, 1.6% is held by the ten largest clones. Material for sequencing was PBMCs. The receptor source for this set is a woman aged 18-29 years in good health and CMV-seronegative.

This chain connects TRBV19 to TRBJ2-7; D is possibly TRBD2 (6 bases). The CDR3 is made up of 16 amino acids. Per the germline V gene, CDR1 is LNHDA and CDR2 is SQIVND (reference sequence). V lost 3 bases, J lost 3 bases, and 18 bases lay in between. The CDR3 region is CASSILSGLPLYEQYF. The CDR3 bases are TGTGCCAGTAGTATTCTTAGCGGACTACCCCTCTACGAGCAGTACTTC.

This clone was seen once. The rearrangement uses TRBV30 and TRBJ1-1; the D is unclear. In germline, CDR1 is GTSNPN, CDR2 SVGIG (reference sequence). V dropped 0 bases and J dropped 1 base, with 6 bases sitting between them. The CDR3 length is 13 residues. This CDR3 reads CAWSVQQNTEAFF. The CDR3 nucleotides read TGTGCCTGGAGTGTACAGCAGAACACTGAAGCTTTCTTT.

The chain joins TRBV5-1 to TRBJ2-7, with D unclear. CDR1 is SGHRS, CDR2 YFSETQ, per germline. Trimming removed 0 bases from V and 5 bases from J, with 18 bases in between. CDR3 length: 16 amino acids. The CDR3 sequence: CASSLDPDLPRHEQYF. The DNA for the CDR3 is TGCGCCAGCAGCTTGGACCCAGACCTACCTAGACACGAGCAGTACTTC.

This chain links TRBV6-1 with TRBJ2-7; D is perhaps TRBD2 (5 bases). Germline lookup yields CDR1 MNHNS and CDR2 SASEGT. CDR3 length equals 12 residues. Trimming removed 7 bases at V and 6 bases at J, with 13 bases between. For the CDR3, the DNA is TGTGCCAGCACCGCCGCGGGCGGCGAGCAGTACTTC. As protein: CASTAAGGEQYF.

The sample holds a few counts of this clone. This chain's CDR3 is CASSSGLDGTDTQYF. The CDR3, as DNA: TGCGCCAGCAGCTCTGGACTAGATGGTACAGATACGCAGTATTTT. The chain couples TRBV10-1 to TRBJ2-3; TRBD2 matches at 7 bases. The CDR3 sequence is 15 residues long. Per germline, CDR1 WNHNN and CDR2 SYGVQD (reference sequence). V lost 6 bases to trimming and J lost 3 bases; unmatched junction nucleotides: 9.

This clone was counted between two and nine times. The genes are TRBV6-1 and TRBJ2-2, with TRBD2 as a possible D gene (6 bases). The CDR3 runs 15 residues. The germline V and J ends were trimmed by 5 bases and 1 base, with 11 bases remaining between them. Germline V gives CDR1 MNHNS, CDR2 SASEGT. CDR3 nucleotide sequence: TGTGCCAGCAGTTTCGGGGGTCTGAACACCGGGGAGCTGTTTTTT. It specifies CASSFGGLNTGELFF.